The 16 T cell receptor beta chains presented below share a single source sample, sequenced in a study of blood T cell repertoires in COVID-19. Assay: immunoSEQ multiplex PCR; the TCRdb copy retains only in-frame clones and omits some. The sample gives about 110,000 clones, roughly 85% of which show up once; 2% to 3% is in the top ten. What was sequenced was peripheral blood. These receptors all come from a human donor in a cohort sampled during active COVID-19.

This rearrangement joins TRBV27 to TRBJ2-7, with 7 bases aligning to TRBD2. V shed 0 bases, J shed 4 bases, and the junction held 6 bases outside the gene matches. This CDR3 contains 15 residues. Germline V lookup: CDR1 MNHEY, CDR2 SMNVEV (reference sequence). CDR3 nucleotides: TGTGCCAGCAGTTTATCTCTAGCGGACGTTTACGAGCAGTACTTC. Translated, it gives CASSLSLADVYEQYF.

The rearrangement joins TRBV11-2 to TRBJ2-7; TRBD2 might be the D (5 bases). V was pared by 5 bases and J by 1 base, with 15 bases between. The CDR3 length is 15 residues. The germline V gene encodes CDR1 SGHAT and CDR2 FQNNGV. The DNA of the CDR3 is TGTGCCAGCAGCGAGGAGGTCCGACGGTCCTACGAGCAGTACTTC. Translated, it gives CASSEEVRRSYEQYF.

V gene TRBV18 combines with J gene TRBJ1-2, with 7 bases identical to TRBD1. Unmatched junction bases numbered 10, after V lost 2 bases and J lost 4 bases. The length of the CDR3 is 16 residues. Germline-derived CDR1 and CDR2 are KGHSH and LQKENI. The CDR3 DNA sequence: TGTGCCAGCTCACCAGAAGGCAGGGGGAATACCTATGGCTACACCTTC. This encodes CASSPEGRGNTYGYTF.

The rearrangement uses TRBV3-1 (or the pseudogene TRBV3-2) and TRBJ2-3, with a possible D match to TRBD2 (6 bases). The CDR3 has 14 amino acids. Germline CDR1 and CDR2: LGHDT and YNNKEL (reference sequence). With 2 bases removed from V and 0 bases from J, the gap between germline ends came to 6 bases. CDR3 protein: CASSQSGSTDTQYF. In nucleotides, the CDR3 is TGTGCCAGCAGCCAAAGCGGGAGCACAGATACGCAGTATTTT.

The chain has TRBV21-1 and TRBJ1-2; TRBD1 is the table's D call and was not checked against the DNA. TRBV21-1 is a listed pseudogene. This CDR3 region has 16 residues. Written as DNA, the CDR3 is TGTGCCAGCACCGTGGACAGGGGGAAGATCGGCTATGGCTACACCTTC. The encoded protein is CASTVDRGKIGYGYTF.

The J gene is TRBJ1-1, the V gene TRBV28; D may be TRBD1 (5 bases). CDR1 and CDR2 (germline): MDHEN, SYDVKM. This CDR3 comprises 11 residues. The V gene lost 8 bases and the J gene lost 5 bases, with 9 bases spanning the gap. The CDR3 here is CASSPGTEAFF. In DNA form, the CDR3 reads TGTGCCAGCTCCCCAGGGACTGAAGCTTTCTTT.

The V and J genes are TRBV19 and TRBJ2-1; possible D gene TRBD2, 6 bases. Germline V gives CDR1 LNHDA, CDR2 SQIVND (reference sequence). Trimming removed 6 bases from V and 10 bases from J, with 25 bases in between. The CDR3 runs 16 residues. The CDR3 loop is CASSIPAGRPAGEQFF. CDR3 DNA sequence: TGTGCCAGTAGCATCCCTGCGGGGCGGCCTGCAGGGGAGCAGTTCTTC. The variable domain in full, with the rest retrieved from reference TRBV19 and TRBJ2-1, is DGGITQSPKYLFRKEGQNVTLSCEQNLNHDAMYWYRQDPGQGLRLIYYSQIVNDFQKGDIAEGYSVSREKKESFPLTVTSAQKNPTAFYLCASSIPAGRPAGEQFFGPGTRLTVL.

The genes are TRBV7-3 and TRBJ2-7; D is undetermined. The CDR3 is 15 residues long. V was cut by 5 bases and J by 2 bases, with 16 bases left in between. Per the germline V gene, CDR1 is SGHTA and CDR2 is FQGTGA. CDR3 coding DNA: TGTGCCAGCAGCCCAGGTCCATTCCTTACCTACGAGCAGTACTTC. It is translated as CASSPGPFLTYEQYF. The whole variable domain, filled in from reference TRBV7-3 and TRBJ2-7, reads GAGVSQTPSNKVTEKGKYVELRCDPISGHTALYWYRQSLGQGPEFLIYFQGTGAADDSGLPNDRFFAVRPEGSVSTLKIQRTERGDSAVYLCASSPGPFLTYEQYFGPGTRLTVT.

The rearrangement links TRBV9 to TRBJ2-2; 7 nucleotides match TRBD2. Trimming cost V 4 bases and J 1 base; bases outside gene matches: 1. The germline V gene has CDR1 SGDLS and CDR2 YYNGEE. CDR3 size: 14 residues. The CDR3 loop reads CASSRGGNTGELFF. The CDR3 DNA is TGTGCCAGCAGCCGCGGGGGGAACACCGGGGAGCTGTTTTTT.

CDR3: CASSTFLDSYEQYF. DNA for the CDR3: TGTGCCAGTAGTACCTTCCTTGACAGCTACGAGCAGTACTTC. The genes are TRBV19 and TRBJ2-7; the D gene is possibly TRBD1 (5 bases). Germline assignment: CDR1 LNHDA and CDR2 SQIVND (reference sequence). The ends were cut back, 4 bases at V and 3 bases at J, with 13 bases in the middle. This CDR3 comprises 14 residues. Complete variable domain (other parts from reference TRBV19 and TRBJ2-7): DGGITQSPKYLFRKEGQNVTLSCEQNLNHDAMYWYRQDPGQGLRLIYYSQIVNDFQKGDIAEGYSVSREKKESFPLTVTSAQKNPTAFYLCASSTFLDSYEQYFGPGTRLTVT.

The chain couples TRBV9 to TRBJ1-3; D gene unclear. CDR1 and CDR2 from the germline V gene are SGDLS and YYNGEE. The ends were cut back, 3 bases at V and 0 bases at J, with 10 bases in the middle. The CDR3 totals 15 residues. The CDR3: CASSALSSSGNTIYF. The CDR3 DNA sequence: TGTGCCAGCAGCGCCCTGTCGAGCTCTGGAAACACCATATATTTT.

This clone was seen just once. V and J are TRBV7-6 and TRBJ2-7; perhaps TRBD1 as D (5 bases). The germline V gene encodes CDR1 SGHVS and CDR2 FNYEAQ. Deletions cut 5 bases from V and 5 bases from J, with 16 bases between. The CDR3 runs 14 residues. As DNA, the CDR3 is TGTGCCAGCAGCCTCCGACAGAGTAGAAACGAGCAGTACTTC. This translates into CASSLRQSRNEQYF.

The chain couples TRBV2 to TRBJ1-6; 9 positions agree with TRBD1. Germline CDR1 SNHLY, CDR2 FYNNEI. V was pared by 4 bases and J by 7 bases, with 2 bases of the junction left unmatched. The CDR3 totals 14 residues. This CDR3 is CASSGGTGNSPLHF. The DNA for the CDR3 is TGTGCCAGCAGTGGGGGGACAGGGAATTCACCCCTCCACTTT.

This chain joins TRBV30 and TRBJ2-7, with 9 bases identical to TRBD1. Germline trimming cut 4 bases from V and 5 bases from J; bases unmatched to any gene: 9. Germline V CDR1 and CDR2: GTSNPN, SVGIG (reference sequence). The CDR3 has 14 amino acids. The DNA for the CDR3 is TGTGCCTGGAACCACGGGACAGGGTACCACGAGCAGTACTTC. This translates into CAWNHGTGYHEQYF.

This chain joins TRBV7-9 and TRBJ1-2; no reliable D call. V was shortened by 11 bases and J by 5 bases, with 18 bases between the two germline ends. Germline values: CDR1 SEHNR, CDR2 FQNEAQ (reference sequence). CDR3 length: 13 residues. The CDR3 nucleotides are TGTGCCCTGGAATTTGGATCGGGGTATGGCTACACCTTC. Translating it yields CALEFGSGYGYTF.

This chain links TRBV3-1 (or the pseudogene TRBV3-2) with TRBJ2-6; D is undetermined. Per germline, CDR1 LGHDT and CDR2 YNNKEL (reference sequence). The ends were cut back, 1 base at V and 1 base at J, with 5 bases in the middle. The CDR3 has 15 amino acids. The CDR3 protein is CASSQVSSGANVLTF. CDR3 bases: TGTGCCAGCAGCCAAGTTTCTTCTGGGGCCAACGTCCTGACTTTC.